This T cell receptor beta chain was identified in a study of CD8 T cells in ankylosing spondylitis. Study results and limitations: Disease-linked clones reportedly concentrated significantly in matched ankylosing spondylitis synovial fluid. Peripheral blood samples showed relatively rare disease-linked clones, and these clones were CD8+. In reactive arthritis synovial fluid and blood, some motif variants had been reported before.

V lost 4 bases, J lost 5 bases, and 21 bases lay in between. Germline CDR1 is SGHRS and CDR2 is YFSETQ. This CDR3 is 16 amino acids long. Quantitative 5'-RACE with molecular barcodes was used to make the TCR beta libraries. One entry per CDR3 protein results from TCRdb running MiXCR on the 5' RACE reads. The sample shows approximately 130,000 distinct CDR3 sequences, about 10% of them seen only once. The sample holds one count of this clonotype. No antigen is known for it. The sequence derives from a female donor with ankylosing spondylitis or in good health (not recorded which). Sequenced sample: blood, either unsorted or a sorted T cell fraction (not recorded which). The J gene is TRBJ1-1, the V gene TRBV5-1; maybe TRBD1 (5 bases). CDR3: CASSVEPRGGRTEAFF. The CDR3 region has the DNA TGCGCCAGCAGCGTGGAGCCTCGGGGGGGAAGGACTGAAGCTTTCTTT.